This T cell receptor beta chain was found in a study of cytomegalovirus exposure and HLA in healthy donors. Notes on the study in general: Overall, some 160 TCR beta chains were annotated as cytomegalovirus-associated. Cytomegalovirus status was reportedly diagnosed by the classifier with high sensitivity and specificity. An analysis done earlier found most TCR beta V segments productive about 87% or about 30% of the time.

The CDR3 runs to 12 residues. Trimming removed 0 bases from V and 8 bases from J, with 7 bases in between. Germline-derived CDR1 and CDR2 are MGHRA and YSYEKL. A multiplex PCR was run with 60 Vbeta primers and 13 Jbeta primers. Sequencing used immunoSEQ multiplex PCR; TCRdb keeps in-frame clones, though not all of them. The top ten hold 3.4% of the sample, which has some 120,000 clones, about three quarters seen once. This clone has more than one count but fewer than ten. No antigen is known for it. Different DNA sequences within this sample yield the same CDR3. The receptor was derived from a man aged 25-45 years in good health and CMV-seronegative. The rearrangement links TRBV4-1 to TRBJ1-2; D gene uncertain. Source material: PBMCs. The CDR3 coding sequence is TGCGCCAGCAGCCAAGATCTAGTAGGCTACACCTTC. Its translation: CASSQDLVGYTF.